This TCR beta chain was obtained from a study of blood T cell repertoires in COVID-19. Overall study context: Sources were T cells, B-cell-depleted T cells, or PBMCs; the material itself was cDNA or gDNA.

Sequencing was performed with immunoSEQ multiplex PCR; in TCRdb, only in-frame clones are kept and a portion is missing. The sample holds approximately 250,000 clones; around 87% are singletons and the top ten take around 3.6%. Sequenced: peripheral blood. The sequence was collected from a man between 18 and 35 years old with active or convalescent COVID-19.

The CDR3 coding sequence is TGCAGCGTTGAAGTCCGGGAGAAAACACTGTTTTTT. Its translation is CSVEVREKTLFF. The rearrangement joins TRBV29-1 to TRBJ1-4, with no clear D. CDR1 SQVTM and CDR2 ANQGSEA come from the germline V gene. CDR3 size: 12 residues. V was cut by 1 base and J by 13 bases, with 13 bases left in between. Filled out from reference TRBV29-1 and TRBJ1-4, the complete variable domain reads SAVISQKPSRDICQRGTSLTIQCQVDSQVTMMFWYRQQPGQSLTLIATANQGSEATYESGFVIDKFPISRPNLTFSTLTVSNMSPEDSSIYLCSVEVREKTLFFGSGTQLSVL.